Included here is one T cell receptor (beta chain) sequence, with context. Extracted RNA was reverse transcribed into cDNA, the sequencing template. Here immunoSEQ multiplex PCR was the method, and the copy in TCRdb shows in-frame clones only, minus some. The table lists about 200,000 clones, around 50% of them singletons. The data stem from a study of CD8+ T cells in alopecia areata. Sequencing was done on a sample of CD8+ T cells sorted from blood. The TCR comes from a human donor in good health.

The CDR3: CSVVTGGGYEQYF. CDR3 coding DNA: TGCAGCGTTGTTACAGGGGGCGGCTACGAGCAGTACTTC. This chain joins TRBV29-1 and TRBJ2-7; 9 bases match TRBD1. This CDR3 contains 13 residues. J lost 3 bases, V lost 4 bases, and 4 bases had no gene match. Per germline, CDR1 SQVTM and CDR2 ANQGSEA.